This T cell receptor (beta chain) stems from a study of blood T cells in healthy people across ages. A second roughly 6 to 11 cycle PCR used barcoded and J-beta primers. Every single cDNA molecule received a tag from a template-switch adaptor with 12 random nucleotides. In TCRdb, the 5' RACE reads were re-called with MiXCR into one record per CDR3 protein. Here the sample spans around 710,000 distinct CDR3 sequences, approximately 43% being singletons. Broader study findings: PBMCs that were unsorted prevented a conclusive naive versus antigen-experienced comparison.

As regards this clonotype: Its antigen is still unknown.

Germline-derived CDR1 and CDR2 are SQVTM and ANQGSEA. V lost 3 bases and J lost 7; bases outside the gene matches: 2. The CDR3 loop spans 13 amino acids. The chain links TRBV29-1 to TRBJ2-2; 10 nucleotides match TRBD1. Sequencing was carried out using blood. The TCR originated in a woman aged 60-75 years in good health. The CDR3 DNA follows: TGCAGCGTTGAGGGACAGGGGTTCGGGGAGCTGTTTTTT. It yields the protein CSVEGQGFGELFF.